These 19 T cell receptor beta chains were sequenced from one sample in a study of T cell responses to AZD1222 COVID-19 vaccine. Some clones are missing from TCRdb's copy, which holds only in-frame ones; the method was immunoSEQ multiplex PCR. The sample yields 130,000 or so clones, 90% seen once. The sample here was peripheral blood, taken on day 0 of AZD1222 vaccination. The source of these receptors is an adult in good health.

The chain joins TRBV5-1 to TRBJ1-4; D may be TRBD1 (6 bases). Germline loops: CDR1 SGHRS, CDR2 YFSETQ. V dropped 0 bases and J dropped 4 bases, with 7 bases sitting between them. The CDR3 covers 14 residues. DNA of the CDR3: TGCGCCAGCAGCTTGGGACAGGATAATGAAAAACTGTTTTTT. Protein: CASSLGQDNEKLFF.

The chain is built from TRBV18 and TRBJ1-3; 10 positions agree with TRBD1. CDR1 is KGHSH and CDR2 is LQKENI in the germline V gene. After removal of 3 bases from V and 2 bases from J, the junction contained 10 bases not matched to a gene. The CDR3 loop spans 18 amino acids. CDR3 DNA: TGTGCCAGCTCACCGCTACCGGGACAGGGGATCACTGGAAACACCATATATTTT. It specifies CASSPLPGQGITGNTIYF.

The CDR3 spells CASSFKGETQYF. As DNA, the CDR3 is TGTGCCAGCAGCTTCAAGGGCGAGACCCAGTACTTC. The chain links TRBV13 to TRBJ2-5, with D unclear. V was clipped by 3 bases and J by 5 bases, with 7 bases between them. CDR3 length: 12 amino acids. The germline CDR1 and CDR2 sequences are PRHDT and FYEKMQ (reference sequence). Variable domain in full (rest from reference TRBV13 and TRBJ2-5): AAGVIQSPRHLIKEKRETATLKCYPIPRHDTVYWYQQGPGQDPQFLISFYEKMQSDKGSIPDRFSAQQFSDYHSELNMSSLELGDSALYFCASSFKGETQYFGPGTRLLVL.

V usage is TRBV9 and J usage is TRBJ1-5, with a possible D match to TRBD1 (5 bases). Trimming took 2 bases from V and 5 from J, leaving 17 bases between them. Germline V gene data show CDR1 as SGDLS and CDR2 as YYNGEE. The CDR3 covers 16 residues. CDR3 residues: CASSVYGTGSYQPQHF. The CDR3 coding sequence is TGTGCCAGCAGCGTCTACGGGACGGGAAGTTATCAGCCCCAGCATTTT.

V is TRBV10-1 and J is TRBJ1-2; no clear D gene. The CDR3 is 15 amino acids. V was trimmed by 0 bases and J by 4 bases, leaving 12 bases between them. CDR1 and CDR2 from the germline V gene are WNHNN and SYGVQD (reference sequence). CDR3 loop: CASSESTPDSYGYTF. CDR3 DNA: TGCGCCAGCAGTGAGTCGACCCCAGACTCCTATGGCTACACCTTC.

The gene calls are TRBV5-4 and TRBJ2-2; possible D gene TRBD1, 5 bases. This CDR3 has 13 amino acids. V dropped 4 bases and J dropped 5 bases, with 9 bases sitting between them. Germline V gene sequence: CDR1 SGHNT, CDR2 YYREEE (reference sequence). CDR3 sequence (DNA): TGTGCCAGCAGCATCGGACATACCGGGGAGCTGTTTTTT. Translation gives CASSIGHTGELFF.

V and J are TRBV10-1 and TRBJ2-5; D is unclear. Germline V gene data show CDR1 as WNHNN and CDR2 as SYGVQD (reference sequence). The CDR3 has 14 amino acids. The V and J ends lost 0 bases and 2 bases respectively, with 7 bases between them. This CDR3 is CASSESLGQETQYF. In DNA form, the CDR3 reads TGCGCCAGCAGTGAGTCGCTGGGGCAAGAGACCCAGTACTTC.

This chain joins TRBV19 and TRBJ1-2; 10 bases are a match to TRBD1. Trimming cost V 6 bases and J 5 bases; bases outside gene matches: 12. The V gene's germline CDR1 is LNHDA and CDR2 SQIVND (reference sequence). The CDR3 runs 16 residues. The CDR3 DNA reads TGTGCCAGTAGCTCCCAGCCCGGGACAGGGGAGTATGGCTACACCTTC. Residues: CASSSQPGTGEYGYTF.

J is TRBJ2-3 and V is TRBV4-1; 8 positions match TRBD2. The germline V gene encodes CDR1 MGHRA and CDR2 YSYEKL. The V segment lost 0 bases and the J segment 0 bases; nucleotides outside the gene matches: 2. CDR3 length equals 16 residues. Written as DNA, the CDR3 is TGCGCCAGCAGCCAAGAGTCGGGGGGGAGCACAGATACGCAGTATTTT. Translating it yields CASSQESGGSTDTQYF.

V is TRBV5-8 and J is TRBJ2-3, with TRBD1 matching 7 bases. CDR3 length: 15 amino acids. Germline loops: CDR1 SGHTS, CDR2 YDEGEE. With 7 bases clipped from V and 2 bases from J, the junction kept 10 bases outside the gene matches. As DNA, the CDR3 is TGTGCCAGCGAAAGCCAGGGACAGTACACAGATACGCAGTATTTT. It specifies CASESQGQYTDTQYF.

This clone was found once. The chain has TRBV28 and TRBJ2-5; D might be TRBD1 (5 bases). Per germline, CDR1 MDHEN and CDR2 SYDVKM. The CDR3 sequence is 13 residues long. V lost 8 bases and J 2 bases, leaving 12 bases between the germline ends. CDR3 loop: CASLGAGQETQYF. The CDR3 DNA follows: TGTGCCAGCCTAGGGGCCGGTCAAGAGACCCAGTACTTC.

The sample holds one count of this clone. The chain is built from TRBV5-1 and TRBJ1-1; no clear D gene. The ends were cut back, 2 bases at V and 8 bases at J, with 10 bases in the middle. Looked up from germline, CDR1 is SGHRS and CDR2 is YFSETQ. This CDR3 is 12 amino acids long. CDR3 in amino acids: CASSFQGIEAFF. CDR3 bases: TGCGCCAGCAGCTTTCAAGGGATAGAAGCTTTCTTT.

CDR3 residues: CAWSGGPGDTEAFF. CDR3 DNA sequence: TGTGCCTGGAGTGGGGGTCCAGGGGACACTGAAGCTTTCTTT. The J gene is TRBJ1-1, the V gene TRBV30, with D possibly matching TRBD1 (6 bases). CDR1 GTSNPN and CDR2 SVGIG come from the germline V gene (reference sequence). The V end was cut by 1 base, the J end by 3 bases, with 12 bases between. This CDR3 contains 14 residues.

CDR3 bases: TGTGCCAGAGGGGCTAGGAACACTGAAGCTTTCTTT. Its protein is CARGARNTEAFF. The V call is TRBV19, the J call TRBJ1-1, with a weak D call TRBD1 (5 bases). CDR1 and CDR2 (germline): LNHDA, SQIVND (reference sequence). Trimming took 9 bases from V and 1 from J, leaving 9 bases between them. The CDR3 is made up of 12 amino acids.

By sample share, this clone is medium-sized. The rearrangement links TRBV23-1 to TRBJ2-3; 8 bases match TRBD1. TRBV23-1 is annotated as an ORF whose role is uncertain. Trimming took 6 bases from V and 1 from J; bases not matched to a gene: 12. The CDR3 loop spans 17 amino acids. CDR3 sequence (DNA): TGCGCCAGCAGCCCTCCAGGTGTGACAGGGGGCACAGATACGCAGTATTTT. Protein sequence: CASSPPGVTGGTDTQYF.

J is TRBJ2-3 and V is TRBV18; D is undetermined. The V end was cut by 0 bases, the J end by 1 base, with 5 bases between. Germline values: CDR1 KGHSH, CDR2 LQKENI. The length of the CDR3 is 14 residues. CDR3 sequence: CASSPPGGTDTQYF. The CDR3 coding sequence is TGTGCCAGCTCACCACCGGGCGGCACAGATACGCAGTATTTT. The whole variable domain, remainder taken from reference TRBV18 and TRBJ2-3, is NAGVMQNPRHLVRRRGQEARLRCSPMKGHSHVYWYRQLPEEGLKFMVYLQKENIIDESGMPKERFSAEFPKEGPSILRIQQVVRGDSAAYFCASSPPGGTDTQYFGPGTRLTVL.

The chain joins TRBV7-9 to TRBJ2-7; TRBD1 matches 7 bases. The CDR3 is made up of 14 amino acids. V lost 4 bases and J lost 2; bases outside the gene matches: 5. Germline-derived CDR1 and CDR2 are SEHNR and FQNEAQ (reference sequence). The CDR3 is CASSSTGWPYEQYF. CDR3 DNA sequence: TGTGCCAGCAGCTCGACAGGGTGGCCCTACGAGCAGTACTTC.

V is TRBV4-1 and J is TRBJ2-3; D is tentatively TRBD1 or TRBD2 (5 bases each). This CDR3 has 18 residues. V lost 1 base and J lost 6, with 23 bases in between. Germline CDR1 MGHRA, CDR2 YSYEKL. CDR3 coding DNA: TGCGCCAGCAGCCAAGTTGAGGGGTTGGGTCCACGAGTGGATACGCAGTATTTT. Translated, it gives CASSQVEGLGPRVDTQYF.

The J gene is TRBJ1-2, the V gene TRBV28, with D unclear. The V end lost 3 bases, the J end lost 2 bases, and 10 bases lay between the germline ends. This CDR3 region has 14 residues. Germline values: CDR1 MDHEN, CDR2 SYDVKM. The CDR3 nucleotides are TGTGCCAGCAGTTTTGGCAGTCAGAACTATGGCTACACCTTC. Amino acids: CASSFGSQNYGYTF.